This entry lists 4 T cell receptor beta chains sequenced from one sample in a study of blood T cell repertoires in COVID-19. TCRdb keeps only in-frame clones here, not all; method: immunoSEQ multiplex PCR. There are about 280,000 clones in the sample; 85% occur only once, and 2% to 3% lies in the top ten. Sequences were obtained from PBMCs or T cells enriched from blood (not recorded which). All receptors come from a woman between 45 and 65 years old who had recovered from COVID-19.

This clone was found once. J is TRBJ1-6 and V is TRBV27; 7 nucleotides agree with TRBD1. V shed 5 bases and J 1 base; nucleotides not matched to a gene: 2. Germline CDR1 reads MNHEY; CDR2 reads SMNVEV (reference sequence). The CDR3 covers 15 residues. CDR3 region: CASSRQGSYNSPLHF. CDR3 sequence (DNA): TGTGCCAGCAGTCGACAGGGTTCCTATAATTCACCCCTCCACTTT.

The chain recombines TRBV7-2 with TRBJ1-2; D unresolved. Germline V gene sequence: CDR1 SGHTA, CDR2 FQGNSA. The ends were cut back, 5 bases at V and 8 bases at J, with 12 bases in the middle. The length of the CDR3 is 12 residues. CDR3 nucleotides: TGTGCCAGCAGCCTCAATGGCGGGGGCTACACCTTC. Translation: CASSLNGGGYTF.

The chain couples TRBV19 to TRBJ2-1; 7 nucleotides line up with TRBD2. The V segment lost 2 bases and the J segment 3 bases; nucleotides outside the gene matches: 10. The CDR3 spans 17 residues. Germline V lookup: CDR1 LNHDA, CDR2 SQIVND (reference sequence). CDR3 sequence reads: CASSITVRASGYNEQFF. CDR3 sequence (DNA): TGTGCCAGTAGTATAACGGTCAGGGCTAGCGGCTACAATGAGCAGTTCTTC.

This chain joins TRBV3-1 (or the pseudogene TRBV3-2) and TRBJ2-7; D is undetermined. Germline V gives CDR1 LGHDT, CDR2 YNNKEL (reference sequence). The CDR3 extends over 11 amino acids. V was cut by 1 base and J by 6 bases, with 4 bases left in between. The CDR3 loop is CASSQVSEQYF. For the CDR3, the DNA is TGTGCCAGCAGCCAAGTGAGCGAGCAGTACTTC.